This paragraph reports one TCR beta chain. The data were obtained in a study of monozygotic twins with inflammatory bowel disease. TCRdb reanalyzed the 5' RACE reads, giving one entry per CDR3 protein sequence and no DNA. In all, the sample yields 330,000 or so distinct CDR3 sequences. The CDR3 is made up of 13 amino acids. The germline CDR1 and CDR2 sequences are DFQATT and SNEGSKA (reference sequence). The receptor's source is a human donor with ulcerative colitis or Crohn's disease, or a healthy co-twin of an affected twin (not recorded which). The chain recombines TRBV20-1 with TRBJ1-6; TCRdb returns TRBD1, unconfirmable since there is no DNA. Material for sequencing was blood. Here the CDR3 reads CSAQGHYNSPLHF.